A selection of T cell receptor beta chains follows, all from one sample in a study of CD8+CD57+ T cells in acquired aplastic anemia. Using its own MiXCR run on the reads, TCRdb lists one record per CDR3 protein. The sample contains roughly 98,000 distinct CDR3 sequences, about 63% of which appear only once. The sequencing input was sorted CD4+, CD8+, or CD8+CD57+ T cells (not recorded which) from PBMCs. The receptor set was obtained from a human donor with aplastic anemia. CDR3s include the opening cysteine and the closing phenylalanine or tryptophan. A D gene is named only where the DNA matches it firmly. Clone sizes are given selectively: once, few, many, or a class where the clone is expanded.

CASSEWGTSKPAFF | TGTGCCAGCAGTGAATGGGGAACCTCAAAACCGGCTTTCTTT | NA | NA | TRBJ1-1 | TRBV10-3
CASVIPGPETQYF | TGTGCCAGCGTTATACCGGGTCCAGAGACCCAGTACTTC | once | NA | TRBJ2-5 | TRBV2
CASSLHGYTF | TGTGCCAGCAGCTTACATGGCTACACCTTC | NA | NA | TRBJ1-2 | TRBV7-4
CASSAPSGTKTEAFF | TGTGCCAGCAGCGCCCCGTCAGGGACGAAAACTGAAGCTTTCTTT | NA | NA | TRBJ1-1 | TRBV9
CAISEGGVTNYGYTF | TGTGCCATCAGTGAGGGGGGAGTTACTAACTATGGCTACACCTTC | many | NA | TRBJ1-2 | TRBV10-3
CASSPFSSGRFDTQYF | TGTGCCAGCAGCCCATTTTCTAGCGGGAGGTTTGATACGCAGTATTTT | many | TRBD2 | TRBJ2-3 | TRBV7-3
CASSQTYGGTEAFF | TGTGCCAGCAGTCAAACCTACGGGGGGACTGAAGCTTTCTTT | NA | NA | TRBJ1-1 | TRBV2
CASSTRRAVSGANVLTF | TGTGCCAGTAGTACCCGCAGGGCCGTCTCTGGGGCCAACGTCCTGACTTTC | NA | NA | TRBJ2-6 | TRBV19
CSASGYNEQFF | TGCAGTGCTAGTGGGTACAATGAGCAGTTCTTC | few | NA | TRBJ2-1 | TRBV20-1
CSARAEVDQPQHF | TGCAGTGCTAGAGCAGAGGTAGATCAGCCCCAGCATTTT | NA | NA | TRBJ1-5 | TRBV20-1
CASSPERVNTGELFF | TGTGCCAGCAGCCCCGAGAGGGTAAACACCGGGGAGCTGTTTTTT | once | NA | TRBJ2-2 | TRBV7-8
CASSLESVQGGNQPQHF | TGTGCCAGCAGCTTAGAGTCCGTACAGGGGGGAAATCAGCCCCAGCATTTT | NA | TRBD1 | TRBJ1-5 | TRBV11-2
CATSGRSNLGSPLHF | TGTGCCACCAGCGGGCGAAGTAATCTGGGTTCACCCCTCCACTTT | NA | NA | TRBJ1-6 | TRBV15
CASIPDGTEVSFYEQYF | TGCGCCAGCATCCCCGATGGGACAGAAGTCTCATTCTACGAGCAGTACTTC | NA | TRBD1 | TRBJ2-7 | TRBV5-1
CASSPVRTEAFF | TGTGCCAGCAGCCCTGTACGGACTGAAGCTTTCTTT | NA | NA | TRBJ1-1 | TRBV7-2
CASSYRLAGVYEQYF | TGTGCCAGCAGTTACCGACTAGCGGGAGTCTACGAGCAGTACTTC | NA | TRBD2 | TRBJ2-7 | TRBV25-1
CATSEPPTDTQYF | TGTGCCACCAGTGAGCCTCCTACAGATACGCAGTATTTT | NA | NA | TRBJ2-3 | TRBV24-1
CASSVWKLNEQFF | TGTGCCAGCAGTGTTTGGAAACTCAATGAGCAGTTCTTC | NA | NA | TRBJ2-1 | TRBV25-1
CSVSRDDTEAFF | TGCAGCGTTTCCAGGGATGACACTGAAGCTTTCTTT | NA | NA | TRBJ1-1 | TRBV29-1
CASSQDRLVLIF | TGTGCCAGCAGCCAAGATCGACTGGTCCTGATCTTC | NA | NA | TRBJ2-1 | TRBV14
CASSISVTGELFF | TGTGCCAGTAGTATATCCGTCACCGGGGAGCTGTTTTTT | NA | NA | TRBJ2-2 | TRBV19
CASSLWVGQGGSYEQYF | TGTGCCAGCAGTCTTTGGGTGGGACAGGGCGGATCCTACGAGCAGTACTTC | many | TRBD1 | TRBJ2-7 | TRBV27
CASLRESQETQYF | TGTGCCAGCCTTAGGGAGTCCCAAGAGACCCAGTACTTC | NA | NA | TRBJ2-5 | TRBV2
CSASRTSGLYEQYF | TGCAGTGCTAGCCGGACTAGCGGGCTCTACGAGCAGTACTTC | NA | TRBD2 | TRBJ2-7 | TRBV20-1